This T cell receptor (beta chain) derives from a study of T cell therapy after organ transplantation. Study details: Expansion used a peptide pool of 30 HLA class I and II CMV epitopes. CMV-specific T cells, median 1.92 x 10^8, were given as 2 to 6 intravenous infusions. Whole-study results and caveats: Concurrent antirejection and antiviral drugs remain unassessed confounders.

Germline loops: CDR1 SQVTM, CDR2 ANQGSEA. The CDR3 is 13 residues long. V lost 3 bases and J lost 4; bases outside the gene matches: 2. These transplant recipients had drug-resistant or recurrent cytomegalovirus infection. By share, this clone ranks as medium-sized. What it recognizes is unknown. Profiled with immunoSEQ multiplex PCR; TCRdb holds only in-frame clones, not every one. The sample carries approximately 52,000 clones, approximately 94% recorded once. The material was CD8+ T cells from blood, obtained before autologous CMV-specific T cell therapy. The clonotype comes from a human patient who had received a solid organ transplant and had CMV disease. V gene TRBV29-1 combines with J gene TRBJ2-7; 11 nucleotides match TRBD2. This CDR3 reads CSVEASGGYEQYF. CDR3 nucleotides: TGCAGCGTTGAGGCTAGCGGGGGGTACGAGCAGTACTTC.